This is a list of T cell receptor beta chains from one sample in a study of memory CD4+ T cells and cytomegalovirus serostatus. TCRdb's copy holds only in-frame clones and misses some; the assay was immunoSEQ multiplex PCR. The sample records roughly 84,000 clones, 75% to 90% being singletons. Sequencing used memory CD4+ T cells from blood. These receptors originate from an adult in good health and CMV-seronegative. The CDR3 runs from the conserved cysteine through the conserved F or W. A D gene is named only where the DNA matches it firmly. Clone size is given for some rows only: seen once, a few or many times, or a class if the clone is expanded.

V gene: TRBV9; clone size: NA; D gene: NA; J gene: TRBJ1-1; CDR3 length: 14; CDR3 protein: CASSSGTANTEAFF; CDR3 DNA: TGTGCCAGCAGCTCCGGGACCGCTAACACTGAAGCTTTCTTT
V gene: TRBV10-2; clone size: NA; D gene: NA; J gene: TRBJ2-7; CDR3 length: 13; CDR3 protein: CASSEDSSYEQYF; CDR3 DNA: TGCGCCAGCAGTGAGGACAGCTCCTACGAGCAGTACTTC
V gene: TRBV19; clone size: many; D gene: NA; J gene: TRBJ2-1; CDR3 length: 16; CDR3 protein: CASSILAGVSYNEQFF; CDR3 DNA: TGTGCCAGTAGTATATTGGCAGGGGTTTCATACAATGAGCAGTTCTTC
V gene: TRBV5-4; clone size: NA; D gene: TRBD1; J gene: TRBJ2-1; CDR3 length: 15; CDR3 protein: CASSQGQASYNEQFF; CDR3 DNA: TGTGCCAGCAGCCAAGGACAGGCCTCCTACAATGAGCAGTTCTTC
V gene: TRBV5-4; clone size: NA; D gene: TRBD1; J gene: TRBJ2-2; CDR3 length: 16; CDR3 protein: CEHQPRTGGKAGELFF; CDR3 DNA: TGTGAACACCAACCCCGCACAGGGGGGAAGGCCGGGGAGCTGTTTTTT
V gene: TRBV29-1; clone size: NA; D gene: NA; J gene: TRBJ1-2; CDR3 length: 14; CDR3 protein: CSVVADLGGYGYTF; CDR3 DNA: TGCAGCGTCGTAGCTGACCTGGGGGGCTATGGCTACACCTTC
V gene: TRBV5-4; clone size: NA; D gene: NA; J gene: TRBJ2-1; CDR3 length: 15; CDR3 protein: CASSLVPAINNEQFF; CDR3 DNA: TGTGCCAGCAGCTTGGTTCCAGCTATTAACAATGAGCAGTTCTTC
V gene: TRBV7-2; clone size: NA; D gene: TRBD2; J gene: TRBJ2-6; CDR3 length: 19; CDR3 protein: CASSLKTSGGAFGANVLTF; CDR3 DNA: TGTGCCAGCAGCCTCAAGACTAGCGGGGGGGCGTTTGGGGCCAACGTCCTGACTTTC
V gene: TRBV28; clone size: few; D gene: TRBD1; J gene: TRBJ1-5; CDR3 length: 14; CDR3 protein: CASSPTGSNQPQHF; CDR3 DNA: TGTGCCAGCAGTCCGACAGGGAGCAATCAGCCCCAGCATTTT
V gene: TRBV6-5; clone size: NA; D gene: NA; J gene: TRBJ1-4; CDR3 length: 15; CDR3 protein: CASSYQPGAGKKLFF; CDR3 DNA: TGTGCCAGCAGTTACCAACCAGGGGCTGGAAAAAAACTGTTTTTT
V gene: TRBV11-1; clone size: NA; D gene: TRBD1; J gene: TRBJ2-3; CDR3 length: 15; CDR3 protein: CASSLMGQGTDTQYF; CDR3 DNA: TGTGCCAGCAGCTTAATGGGACAGGGTACAGATACGCAGTATTTT
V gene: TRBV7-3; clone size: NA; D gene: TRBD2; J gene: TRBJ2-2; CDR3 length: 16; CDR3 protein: CASSRIAGINTGELFF; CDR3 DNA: TGTGCCAGCAGCCGCATAGCGGGGATCAACACCGGGGAGCTGTTTTTT
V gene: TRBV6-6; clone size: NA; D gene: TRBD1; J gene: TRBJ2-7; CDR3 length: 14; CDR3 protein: CASSYPTGEYEQYF; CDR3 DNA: TGTGCCAGCAGTTACCCGACAGGGGAATACGAGCAGTACTTC
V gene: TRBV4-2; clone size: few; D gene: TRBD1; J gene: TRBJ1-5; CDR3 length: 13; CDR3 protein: CASSRQGNQPQHF; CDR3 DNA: TGTGCCAGCAGCCGACAGGGTAATCAGCCCCAGCATTTT
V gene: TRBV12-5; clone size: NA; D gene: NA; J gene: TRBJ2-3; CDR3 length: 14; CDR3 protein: CASGLPTPIDTQYF; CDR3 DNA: TGTGCTAGTGGTTTACCGACTCCGATTGATACGCAGTATTTT
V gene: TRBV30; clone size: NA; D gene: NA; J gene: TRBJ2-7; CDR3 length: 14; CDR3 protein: CACQTGTGLYEQYF; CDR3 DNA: TGTGCCTGTCAGACGGGGACCGGCCTCTACGAGCAGTACTTC
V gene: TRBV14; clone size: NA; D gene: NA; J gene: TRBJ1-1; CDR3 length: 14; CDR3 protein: CASSHSGVATEAFF; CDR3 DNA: TGTGCCAGCAGCCACTCGGGGGTCGCCACTGAAGCTTTCTTT
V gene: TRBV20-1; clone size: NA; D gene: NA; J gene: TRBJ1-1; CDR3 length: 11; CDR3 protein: CSASRGPEAFF; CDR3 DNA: TGCAGTGCTAGTAGAGGACCCGAAGCTTTCTTT
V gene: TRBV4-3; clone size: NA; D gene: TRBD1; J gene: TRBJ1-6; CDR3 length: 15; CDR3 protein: CASSQGDRPNSPLHF; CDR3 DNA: TGCGCCAGCAGCCAAGGGGACAGGCCTAATTCACCCCTCCACTTT
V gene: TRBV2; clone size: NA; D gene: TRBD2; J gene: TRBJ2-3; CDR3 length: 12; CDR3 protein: CASSDSSGLQYF; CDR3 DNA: TGTGCCAGCAGTGACTCTAGCGGGCTGCAGTATTTT
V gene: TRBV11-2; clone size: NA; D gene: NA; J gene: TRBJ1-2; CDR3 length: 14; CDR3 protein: CASSLERDVGGYTF; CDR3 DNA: TGTGCCAGCAGCTTAGAGAGGGACGTTGGAGGCTACACCTTC
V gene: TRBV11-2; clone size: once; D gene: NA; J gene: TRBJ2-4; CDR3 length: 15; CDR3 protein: CASSFLRGWENIQYF; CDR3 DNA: TGTGCCAGCAGCTTTCTTCGGGGGTGGGAAAACATTCAGTACTTC
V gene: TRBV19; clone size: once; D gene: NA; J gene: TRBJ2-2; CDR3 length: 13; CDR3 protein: CASNWGSTGELFF; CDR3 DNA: TGTGCCAGTAATTGGGGCTCGACCGGGGAGCTGTTTTTT
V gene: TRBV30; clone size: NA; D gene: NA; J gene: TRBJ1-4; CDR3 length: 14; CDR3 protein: CAWRPGKRNEKLFF; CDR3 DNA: TGTGCCTGGAGGCCGGGGAAGCGGAATGAAAAACTGTTTTTT
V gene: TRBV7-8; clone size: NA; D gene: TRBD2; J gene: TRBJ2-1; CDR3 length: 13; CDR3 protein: CASSLGVAGEQFF; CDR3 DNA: TGTGCCAGCAGCTTAGGAGTAGCGGGTGAGCAGTTCTTC
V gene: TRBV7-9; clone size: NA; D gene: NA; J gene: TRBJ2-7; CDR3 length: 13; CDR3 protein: CASSLEEGYEQYF; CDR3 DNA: TGTGCCAGCAGCTTAGAGGAGGGATACGAGCAGTACTTC
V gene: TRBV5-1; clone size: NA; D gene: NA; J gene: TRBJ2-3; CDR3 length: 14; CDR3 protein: CASSDPGGTDTQYF; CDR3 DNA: TGCGCCAGCAGCGACCCCGGGGGAACAGATACGCAGTATTTT
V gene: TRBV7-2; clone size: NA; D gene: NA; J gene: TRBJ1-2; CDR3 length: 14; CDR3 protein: CASSSQGTSYGYTF; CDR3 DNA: TGTGCCAGCAGCTCACAGGGCACCTCATATGGCTACACCTTC
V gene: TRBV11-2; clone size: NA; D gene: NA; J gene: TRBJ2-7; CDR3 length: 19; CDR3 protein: CASSLARGGHSALTGEQYF; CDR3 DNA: TGTGCCAGCAGCTTAGCCCGGGGAGGACATAGCGCCCTGACGGGGGAGCAGTACTTC
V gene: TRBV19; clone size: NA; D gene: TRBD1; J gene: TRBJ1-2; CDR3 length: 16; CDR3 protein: CASSIDLGQTNYGYTF; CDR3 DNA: TGTGCCAGTAGTATAGACCTGGGACAGACTAACTATGGCTACACCTTC
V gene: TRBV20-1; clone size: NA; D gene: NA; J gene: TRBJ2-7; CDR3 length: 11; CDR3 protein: CSARRLNEQYF; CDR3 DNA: TGCAGTGCTAGGAGGCTAAACGAGCAGTACTTC
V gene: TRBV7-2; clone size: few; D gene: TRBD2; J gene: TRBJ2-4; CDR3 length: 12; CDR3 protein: CASTLGGGRAYF; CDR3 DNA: TGTGCCAGCACCCTCGGGGGGGGCAGAGCGTACTTC
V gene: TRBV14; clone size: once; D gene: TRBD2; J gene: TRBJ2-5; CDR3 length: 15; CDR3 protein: CASSQLLAGQETQYF; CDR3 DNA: TGTGCCAGCAGCCAATTACTAGCGGGGCAAGAGACCCAGTACTTC
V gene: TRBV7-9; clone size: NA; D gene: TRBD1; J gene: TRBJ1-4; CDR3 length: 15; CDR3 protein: CASSLGDRPNEKLFF; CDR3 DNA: TGTGCCAGCAGCTTGGGGGACAGGCCTAATGAAAAACTGTTTTTT
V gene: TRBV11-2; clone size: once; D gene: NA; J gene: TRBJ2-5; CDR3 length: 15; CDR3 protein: CASSEIYAGEETQYF; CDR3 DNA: TGTGCCAGCAGCGAGATTTATGCAGGGGAGGAGACCCAGTACTTC
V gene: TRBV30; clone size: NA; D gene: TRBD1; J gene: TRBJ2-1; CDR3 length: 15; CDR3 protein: CAWSTGTGGNNEQFF; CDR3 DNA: TGTGCCTGGAGCACCGGGACAGGGGGAAACAATGAGCAGTTCTTC
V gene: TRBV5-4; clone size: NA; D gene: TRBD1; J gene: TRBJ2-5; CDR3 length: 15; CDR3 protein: CASSLDRGREETQYF; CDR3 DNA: TGTGCCAGCAGCCTAGACAGGGGGCGGGAGGAGACCCAGTACTTC
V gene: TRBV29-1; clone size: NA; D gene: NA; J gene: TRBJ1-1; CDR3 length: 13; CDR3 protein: CSHSRGRNTEAFF; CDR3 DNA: TGCAGCCACTCGAGGGGGAGGAACACTGAAGCTTTCTTT
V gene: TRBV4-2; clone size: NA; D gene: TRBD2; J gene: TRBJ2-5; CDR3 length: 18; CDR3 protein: CASSFMLLAGGPQETQYF; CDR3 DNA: TGTGCCAGCAGCTTCATGCTGTTAGCGGGGGGTCCACAAGAGACCCAGTACTTC
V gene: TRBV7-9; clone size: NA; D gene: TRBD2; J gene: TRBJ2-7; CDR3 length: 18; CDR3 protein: CASSRPARLAGPSYEQYF; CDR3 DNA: TGTGCCAGCAGCCGGCCCGCCCGACTAGCGGGGCCTTCCTACGAGCAGTACTTC
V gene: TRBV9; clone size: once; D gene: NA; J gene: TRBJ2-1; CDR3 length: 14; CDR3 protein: CASSVAIAFSEQFF; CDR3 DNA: TGTGCCAGCAGCGTAGCTATTGCATTCAGCGAGCAGTTCTTC
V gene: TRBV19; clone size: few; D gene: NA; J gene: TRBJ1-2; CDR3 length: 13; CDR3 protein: CASSSQGRSGYTF; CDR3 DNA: TGTGCCAGTAGTAGCCAGGGTCGAAGTGGCTACACCTTC
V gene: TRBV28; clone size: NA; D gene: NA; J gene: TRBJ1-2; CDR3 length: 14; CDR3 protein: CASSSPGGARGYTF; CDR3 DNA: TGTGCCAGCAGTTCCCCCGGAGGGGCGAGAGGCTACACCTTC
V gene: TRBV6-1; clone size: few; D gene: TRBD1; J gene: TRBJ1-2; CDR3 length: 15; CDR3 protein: CASSAGTVDPYGYTF; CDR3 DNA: TGTGCCAGCAGTGCCGGGACAGTTGACCCGTATGGCTACACCTTC
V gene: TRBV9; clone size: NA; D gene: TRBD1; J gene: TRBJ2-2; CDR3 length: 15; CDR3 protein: CASRTGTGETGELFF; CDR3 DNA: TGTGCCAGCAGGACGGGGACAGGGGAGACCGGGGAGCTGTTTTTT
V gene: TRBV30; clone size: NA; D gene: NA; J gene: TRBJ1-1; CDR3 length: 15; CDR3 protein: CAWNWAGNMNTEAFF; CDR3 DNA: TGTGCCTGGAATTGGGCAGGGAACATGAACACTGAAGCTTTCTTT
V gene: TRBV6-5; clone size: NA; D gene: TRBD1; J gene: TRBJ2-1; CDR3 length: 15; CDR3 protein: CASKTGTGSYNEQFF; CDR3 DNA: TGTGCCAGCAAAACCGGGACAGGGAGCTACAATGAGCAGTTCTTC
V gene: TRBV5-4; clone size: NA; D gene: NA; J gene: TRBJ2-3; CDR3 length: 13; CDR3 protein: CASSPLSTDTQYF; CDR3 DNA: TGTGCCAGCAGCCCCTTGAGCACAGATACGCAGTATTTT
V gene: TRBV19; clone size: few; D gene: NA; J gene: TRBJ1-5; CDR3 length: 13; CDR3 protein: CASSQQSNQPQHF; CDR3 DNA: TGTGCCAGTAGTCAACAGAGCAATCAGCCCCAGCATTTT